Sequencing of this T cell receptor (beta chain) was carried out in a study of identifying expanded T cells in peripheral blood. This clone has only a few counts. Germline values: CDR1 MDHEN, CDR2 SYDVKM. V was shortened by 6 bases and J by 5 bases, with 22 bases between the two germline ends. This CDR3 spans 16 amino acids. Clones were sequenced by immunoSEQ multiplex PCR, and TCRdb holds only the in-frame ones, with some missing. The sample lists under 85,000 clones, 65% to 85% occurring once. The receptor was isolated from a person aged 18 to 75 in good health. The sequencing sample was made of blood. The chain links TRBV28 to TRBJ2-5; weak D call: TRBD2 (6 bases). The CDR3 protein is CASSTVGSGARETQYF. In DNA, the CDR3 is TGTGCCAGCAGCACAGTCGGCTCGGGAGCCCGGGAGACCCAGTACTTC.